The source of this T cell receptor (beta chain) is a study of blood T cell repertoires in COVID-19. Some clones are missing from TCRdb's copy, which holds only in-frame ones; the method was immunoSEQ multiplex PCR. The sample records approximately 250,000 clones, approximately 86% being singletons. V trimming: 6 bases; J trimming: 7 bases; junction bases outside the gene matches: 8. The germline CDR1 and CDR2 sequences are MDHEN and SYDVKM. The CDR3 loop spans 14 amino acids. This clone was seen just once. V is TRBV28 and J is TRBJ1-1; 10 bases fit TRBD1. The clonotype originates from a woman aged 55-70 years with COVID-19, enrolled during active disease. The sample consisted of peripheral blood. CDR3 amino acids: CASRPTGGKVEAFF. The CDR3, as DNA: TGTGCCAGCAGGCCGACAGGGGGCAAGGTTGAAGCTTTCTTT.